The 12 T cell receptor beta chains listed next were all sequenced from one sample in a study of shared clonotypes between healthy human individuals. Profiling relied on immunoSEQ multiplex PCR, and the TCRdb table lists in-frame clones only, not all of them. The top ten hold over 0.8% of the sample, which has around 1,100,000 clones, about 80% seen once. The sequenced sample consisted of memory CD4+ T cells from PBMCs. The subset here: CD45RA-negative fraction. These receptors all stem from a man aged 18 to 30 in good health. Some clones in this sample may be carry-over from other donors' samples.

The rearrangement links TRBV15 to TRBJ1-1; TRBD1 might be the D (6 bases). Trimming left V 2 bases short and J 7 bases short, with 23 bases between. The CDR3 is 17 residues long. Germline-derived CDR1 and CDR2 are LNHNV and YYDKDF (reference sequence). CDR3 sequence (DNA): TGTGCCACCAGCAGAACCACCCGGGGGGGCCGGGCAAATGAAGCTTTCTTT. Residues: CATSRTTRGGRANEAFF.

The rearrangement links TRBV4-3 to TRBJ2-5, with TRBD2 as a possible D gene (6 bases). CDR1 is LGHNA and CDR2 is YSLEER in the germline V gene. V was cut by 4 bases and J by 0 bases, with 15 bases left in between. The CDR3 is 16 residues long. CDR3 in amino acids: CASSREYRDYQETQYF. The CDR3 DNA is TGCGCCAGCAGCCGAGAATACCGGGACTACCAAGAGACCCAGTACTTC.

Comment on this clone: This specimen includes other DNA sequences encoding the same CDR3. The CDR3 bases are TGTGCCAGCATAAGGGAAGTGAACACTGAAGCTTTCTTT. Translating gives CASIREVNTEAFF. The chain uses TRBV2 and TRBJ1-1; D is ambiguous. The CDR3 runs 13 residues. CDR1 and CDR2 (germline): SNHLY, FYNNEI. V was trimmed by 7 bases and J by 0 bases, leaving 9 bases between them.

The chain couples TRBV10-2 to TRBJ2-1; no definite D call. CDR3 length: 14 residues. V was shortened by 6 bases and J by 8 bases, with 17 bases between the two germline ends. Looked up from germline, CDR1 is WSHSY and CDR2 is SAAADI. This CDR3 reads CASSALSAGYEQFF. The CDR3, as DNA: TGCGCCAGCAGCGCCTTGTCCGCCGGCTATGAGCAGTTCTTC.

V is TRBV21-1 and J is TRBJ1-4; the table's D call TRBD1 went unverified against the DNA. TRBV21-1 is an annotated pseudogene. The CDR3 totals 15 residues. The CDR3 coding sequence is TGTGCCAGCAGCAACGCGACAGCGCATCCTGAAAAACTGTTTTTT. Amino acids: CASSNATAHPEKLFF.

The chain recombines TRBV27 with TRBJ1-3, with D possibly TRBD1 on 5 matching bases. Germline values: CDR1 MNHEY, CDR2 SMNVEV (reference sequence). V was clipped by 0 bases and J by 2 bases, with 11 bases between them. CDR3 size: 16 residues. This chain's CDR3 is CASSLSRQIAGNTIYF. The DNA for the CDR3 is TGTGCCAGCAGTTTATCACGACAGATTGCTGGAAACACCATATATTTT.

V usage is TRBV15 and J usage is TRBJ2-2; D is undetermined. The germline gives CDR1 LNHNV, CDR2 YYDKDF (reference sequence). V shed 1 base and J shed 1 base, with 4 bases lying between them. The CDR3 has 14 residues. The CDR3 nucleotides are TGTGCCACCAGCAGAGCCAAGAACACCGGGGAGCTGTTTTTT. Encoded protein: CATSRAKNTGELFF.

V and J are TRBV27 and TRBJ1-2, with D uncertain. V was pared by 2 bases and J by 8 bases, with 15 bases between. The germline V gene encodes CDR1 MNHEY and CDR2 SMNVEV (reference sequence). This CDR3 region has 14 residues. The CDR3 sequence: CASSLIWGDEGYTF. For the CDR3, the DNA is TGTGCCAGCAGTTTAATTTGGGGAGACGAGGGCTACACCTTC.

The CDR3 DNA reads as TGCGCCAGCAGCAATCTACAGGGAGGGTACGAGCAGTACTTC. Residues: CASSNLQGGYEQYF. The V gene is TRBV5-1, the J gene TRBJ2-7, with D possibly matching TRBD2 (7 bases). In germline, CDR1 is SGHRS, CDR2 YFSETQ. This CDR3 spans 14 amino acids. Trimming cost V 4 bases and J 4 bases, with 15 bases left between them.

On this clone itself: The same CDR3 is also encoded by other DNA sequences in this sample. The chain employs TRBV7-9 and TRBJ2-5; possible D gene TRBD1, 5 bases. The germline V and J ends were trimmed by 0 bases and 2 bases, with 7 bases remaining between them. Germline lookup yields CDR1 SEHNR and CDR2 FQNEAQ (reference sequence). The CDR3 loop spans 14 amino acids. CDR3 region: CASSLAQGQETQYF. In DNA form, the CDR3 reads TGTGCCAGCAGCTTAGCGCAGGGACAAGAGACCCAGTACTTC. The variable domain in full, with the rest retrieved from reference TRBV7-9 and TRBJ2-5, is DTGVSQNPRHKITKRGQNVTFRCDPISEHNRLYWYRQTLGQGPEFLTYFQNEAQLEKSRLLSDRFSAERPKGSFSTLEIQRTEQGDSAMYLCASSLAQGQETQYFGPGTRLLVL.

V and J are TRBV7-6 and TRBJ2-7, with TRBD2 matching 11 bases. Germline CDR1 reads SGHVS; CDR2 reads FNYEAQ. V was clipped by 1 base and J by 0 bases; unmatched bases: 8. This CDR3 has 18 residues. The chain's CDR3 is CASSLGLAGKMNSYEQYF. The CDR3 DNA is TGTGCCAGCAGCTTAGGACTAGCGGGAAAAATGAACTCCTACGAGCAGTACTTC.

The chain joins TRBV7-2 to TRBJ2-7, with 10 bases aligning to TRBD2. CDR1 and CDR2 (germline): SGHTA, FQGNSA. V lost 3 bases to trimming and J lost 3 bases; unmatched junction nucleotides: 5. The CDR3 is 15 residues long. CDR3 nucleotides: TGTGCCAGCAGCTTCTCAGCGGGAGGGTTCTACGAGCAGTACTTC. Residues: CASSFSAGGFYEQYF.